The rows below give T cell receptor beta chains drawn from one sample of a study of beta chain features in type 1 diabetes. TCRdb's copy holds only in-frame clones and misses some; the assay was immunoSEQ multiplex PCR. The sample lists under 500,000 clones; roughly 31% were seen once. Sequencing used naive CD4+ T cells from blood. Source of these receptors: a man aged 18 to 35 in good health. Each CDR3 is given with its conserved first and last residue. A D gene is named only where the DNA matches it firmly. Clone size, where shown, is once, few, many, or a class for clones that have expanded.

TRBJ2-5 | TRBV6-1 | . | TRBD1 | CASSEAGQGLRETQYF | TGTGCCAGCAGTGAAGCGGGACAGGGTCTCCGGGAGACCCAGTACTTC
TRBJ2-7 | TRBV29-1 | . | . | CSVEPPGTSLQYF | TGCAGCGTTGAACCACCGGGCACCTCCCTGCAGTACTTC
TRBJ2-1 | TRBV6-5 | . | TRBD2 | CASSSGRGGNEQFF | TGTGCCAGCAGTAGCGGGAGGGGAGGCAATGAGCAGTTCTTC
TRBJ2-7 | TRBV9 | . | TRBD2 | CASSVGTSGTYEQYF | TGTGCCAGCAGCGTAGGGACTAGCGGAACCTACGAGCAGTACTTC
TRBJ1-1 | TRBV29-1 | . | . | CSVENSGDTEAFF | TGCAGCGTTGAAAACAGCGGTGACACTGAAGCGTTCTTT
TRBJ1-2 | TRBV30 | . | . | CAWSWGYYGYTF | TGTGCCTGGAGCTGGGGATACTATGGCTACACCTTC
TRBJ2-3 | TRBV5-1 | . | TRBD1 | CASSDRTGADTQYF | TGCGCCAGCAGCGACCGGACAGGGGCAGATACGCAGTATTTT
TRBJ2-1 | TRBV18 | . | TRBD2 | CASSPSLAGYNEQFF | TGTGCCAGCTCACCTTCGCTAGCGGGCTACAATGAGCAGTTCTTC
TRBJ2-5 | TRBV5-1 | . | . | CASTFRDDKETQYF | TGCGCCAGCACGTTCCGGGACGACAAAGAGACCCAGTACTTC
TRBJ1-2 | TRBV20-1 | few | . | CSAKPDYGYTF | TGCAGTGCTAAACCCGACTATGGCTACACCTTC
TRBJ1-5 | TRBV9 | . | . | CASSMTGGQPQHF | TGTGCCAGCAGTATGACAGGTGGGCAGCCCCAGCATTTT
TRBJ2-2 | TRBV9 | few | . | CASSRAGPNTGELFF | TGTGCCAGCAGCCGGGCGGGGCCGAACACCGGGGAGCTGTTTTTT
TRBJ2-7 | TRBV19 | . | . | CASSIVRGSEQYF | TGTGCCAGTAGTATCGTCAGGGGATCCGAGCAGTACTTC
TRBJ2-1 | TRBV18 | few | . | CASSPWANNEQFF | TGTGCCAGCTCACCATGGGCCAACAATGAGCAGTTCTTC
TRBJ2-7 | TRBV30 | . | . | CAWSVTRPEQYF | TGTGCCTGGAGTGTGACTAGACCCGAGCAGTACTTC
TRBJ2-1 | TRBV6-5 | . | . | CASSYSTSRYNEQFF | TGTGCCAGCAGTTACTCCACTAGCCGTTACAATGAGCAGTTCTTC
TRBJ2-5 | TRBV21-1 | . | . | CASSHRDSHF | TGTGCCAGCAGCCACCGGGACAGCCACTTC
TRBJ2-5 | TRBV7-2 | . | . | CASSLRARETQYF | TGTGCCAGCAGCTTAAGGGCTCGGGAGACCCAGTACTTC
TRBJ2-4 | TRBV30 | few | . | CAWSVLGDTKNIQYF | TGTGCCTGGAGCGTACTAGGGGATACTAAAAACATTCAGTACTTC
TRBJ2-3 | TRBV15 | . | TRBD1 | CATSRDGTGGDTQYF | TGTGCCACCAGCAGAGATGGCACAGGGGGAGATACGCAGTATTTT
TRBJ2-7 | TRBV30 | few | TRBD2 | CAWSVRWGGNEQYF | TGTGCCTGGAGTGTAAGGTGGGGGGGAAACGAGCAGTACTTC
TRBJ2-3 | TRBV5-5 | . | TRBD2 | CASSLGLAITDTQYF | TGTGCCAGCAGCTTGGGACTAGCGATAACAGATACGCAGTATTTT
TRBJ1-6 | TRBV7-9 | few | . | CASSLWRVGNSPLHF | TGTGCCAGCAGCTTATGGAGGGTCGGGAATTCACCCCTCCACTTT
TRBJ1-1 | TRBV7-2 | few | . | CASSFMPRGGQGQEAFF | TGTGCCAGCAGCTTCATGCCCAGGGGAGGGCAGGGTCAGGAAGCTTTCTTT
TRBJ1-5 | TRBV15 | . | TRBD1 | CATSRDVRGLSNQPQHF | TGTGCCACCAGCAGAGACGTCAGGGGGCTTAGCAATCAGCCCCAGCATTTT
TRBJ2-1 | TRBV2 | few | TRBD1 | CASSEDRGNEQFF | TGTGCCAGCAGTGAGGACAGGGGGAATGAGCAGTTCTTC
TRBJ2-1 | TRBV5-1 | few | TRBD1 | CASSLDRGNEQFF | TGCGCCAGCAGCCTGGACAGGGGCAATGAGCAGTTCTTC
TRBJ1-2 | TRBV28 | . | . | CASSLLYPRSYTF | TGTGCCAGCAGTTTATTATATCCCCGGAGTTACACCTTC
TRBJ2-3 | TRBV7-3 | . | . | CASSPGAGRRDTQYF | TGTGCCAGCAGCCCAGGGGCAGGACGGAGAGATACGCAGTATTTT
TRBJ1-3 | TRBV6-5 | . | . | CASRAWTAGNTIYF | TGTGCCAGCAGGGCATGGACCGCTGGAAACACCATATATTTT
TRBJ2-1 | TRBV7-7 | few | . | CASSFGGESYNEQFF | TGTGCCAGCAGCTTCGGCGGGGAGAGTTACAATGAGCAGTTCTTC
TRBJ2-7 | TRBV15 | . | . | CATSVGLLYEQYF | TGTGCCACCAGCGTGGGGCTACTCTACGAGCAGTACTTC
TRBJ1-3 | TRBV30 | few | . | CAWSPGTSGNTIYF | TGTGCCTGGAGTCCAGGGACCTCTGGAAACACCATATATTTT
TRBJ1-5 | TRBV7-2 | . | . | CASSATDYQPQHF | TGTGCCAGCAGCGCGACGGACTATCAGCCCCAGCATTTT
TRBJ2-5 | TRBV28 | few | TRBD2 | CASSLGLAGQETQYF | TGTGCCAGCAGTTTAGGCCTAGCGGGACAAGAGACCCAGTACTTC
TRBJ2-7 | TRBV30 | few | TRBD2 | CAWSAGVIAGENEQYF | TGTGCCTGGAGTGCGGGGGTAATAGCGGGAGAAAACGAGCAGTACTTC
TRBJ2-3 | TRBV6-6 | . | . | CASSNYARGTDTQYF | TGTGCCAGCAGTAACTACGCCCGAGGCACAGATACGCAGTATTTT
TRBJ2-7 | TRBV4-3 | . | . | CASSQETGLEQYF | TGCGCCAGCAGCCAAGAAACGGGACTTGAGCAGTACTTC
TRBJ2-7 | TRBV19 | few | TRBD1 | CASSPTGVSHEQYF | TGTGCCAGTAGTCCGACAGGGGTGAGCCACGAGCAGTACTTC
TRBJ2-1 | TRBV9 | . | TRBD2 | CASSALGLADYNEQFF | TGTGCCAGCAGCGCCCTAGGTCTAGCGGATTACAATGAGCAGTTCTTC
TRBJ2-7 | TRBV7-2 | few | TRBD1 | CASSLDRGQGREQYF | TGTGCCAGCAGCTTAGACAGGGGGCAGGGTCGCGAGCAGTACTTC
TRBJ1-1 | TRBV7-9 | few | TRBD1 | CASSPGQGADTEAFF | TGTGCCAGCAGCCCGGGACAGGGGGCTGACACTGAAGCTTTCTTT
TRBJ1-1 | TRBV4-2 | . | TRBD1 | CASSQVGGQGIRTEAFF | TGTGCCAGCAGCCAAGTGGGGGGACAGGGGATCCGCACTGAAGCTTTCTTT
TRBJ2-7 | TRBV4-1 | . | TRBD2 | CASSQGLAGYEQYF | TGCGCCAGCAGCCAAGGACTAGCCGGCTACGAGCAGTACTTC
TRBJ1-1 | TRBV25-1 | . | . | CASSEYFYTEAFF | TGTGCCAGCAGTGAATACTTCTATACTGAAGCTTTCTTT
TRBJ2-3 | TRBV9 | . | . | CASSVQTGTDTQYF | TGTGCCAGCAGCGTACAGACCGGCACAGATACGCAGTATTTT
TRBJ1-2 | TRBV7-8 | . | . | CASSLDAINYGYTF | TGTGCCAGCAGCTTAGATGCAATCAACTATGGCTACACCTTC
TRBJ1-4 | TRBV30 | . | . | CAWKKTSWEKLFF | TGTGCCTGGAAGAAGACTTCCTGGGAAAAACTGTTTTTT
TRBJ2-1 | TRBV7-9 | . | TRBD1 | CASSRTGEGDEQFF | TGTGCCAGCAGCCGGACAGGGGAAGGAGATGAGCAGTTCTTC
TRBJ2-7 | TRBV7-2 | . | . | CASSLNYEQYF | TGTGCCAGCAGCTTAAACTACGAGCAGTACTTC
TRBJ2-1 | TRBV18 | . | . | CASSPLMGESGNEQFF | TGTGCCAGCTCACCCCTGATGGGGGAAAGTGGAAATGAGCAGTTCTTC
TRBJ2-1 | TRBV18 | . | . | CASSGTPTYNEQFF | TGTGCCAGCTCCGGGACCCCCACTTACAATGAGCAGTTCTTC
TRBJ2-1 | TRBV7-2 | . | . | CASSLGTGYNEQFF | TGTGCCAGCAGCTTGGGGACTGGCTACAATGAGCAGTTCTTC
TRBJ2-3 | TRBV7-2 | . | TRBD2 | CASSTSGLVSDTQYF | TGTGCCAGCAGCACCTCGGGACTAGTTTCGGATACGCAGTATTTT
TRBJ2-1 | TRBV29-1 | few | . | CSDRPSSYNEQFF | TGCAGCGACCGCCCGAGCTCCTACAATGAGCAGTTCTTC
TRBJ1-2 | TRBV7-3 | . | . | CASSLGQGTGYTF | TGTGCCAGCAGCTTGGGCCAGGGGACTGGCTACACCTTC
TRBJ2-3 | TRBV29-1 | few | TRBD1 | CSVEGQGEGDTQYF | TGCAGCGTTGAAGGCCAGGGGGAAGGAGATACGCAGTATTTT
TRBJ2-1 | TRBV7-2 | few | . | CASSLDIGTYNEQFF | TGTGCCAGCAGCTTAGACATCGGGACATACAATGAGCAGTTCTTC
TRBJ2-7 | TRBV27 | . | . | CASSLWPGRERGEQYF | TGTGCCAGCAGTTTATGGCCCGGCCGAGAGAGGGGCGAGCAGTACTTC